Listed below are T cell receptor beta chains from one sample, sequenced in a study of graft-versus-host responses after intestinal transplantation. Data came from immunoSEQ multiplex PCR; TCRdb stores just in-frame clones and leaves some out. Among several thousand clones listed, approximately 25% were seen once. This material consisted of alloreactive CD4+ T cells from a mixed lymphocyte reaction culture, taken before transplantation. The receptor set was obtained from a human patient who was an organ donor for intestinal transplantation. Both conserved end residues are part of each CDR3. The order of the fields is J gene, clone size, D gene, V gene, CDR3 protein, CDR3 DNA. D genes are given only for firm matches. The listing skips clone size in some rows; elsewhere it reads once, few, many or a size class.

TRBJ2-1 medium-sized - TRBV13 CASSRRAGMDNEQFF TGTGCCAGCAGCCGTAGAGCGGGCATGGACAATGAGCAGTTCTTC
TRBJ1-1 - - TRBV7-9 CASSLGWEPGRTEAFF TGTGCCAGCAGCTTAGGGTGGGAGCCAGGGCGGACTGAAGCTTTCTTT
TRBJ2-1 - - TRBV6-9 CASSSPRGLIYNEQFF TGTGCCAGCAGTTCGCCTAGGGGGTTGATCTACAATGAGCAGTTCTTC
TRBJ1-3 - - TRBV4-2 CASSLDTGYGNTIYF TGTGCCAGCAGCTTGGATACAGGGTACGGAAACACCATATATTTT
TRBJ2-2 - - TRBV4-3 CASSQVGIVVPGELFF TGCGCCAGCAGCCAAGTCGGGATAGTGGTCCCCGGGGAGCTGTTTTTT
TRBJ2-7 - - TRBV6-1 CASSYPPQVTEQYF TGTGCCAGCAGTTATCCCCCCCAGGTAACCGAGCAGTACTTC
TRBJ1-5 - - TRBV6-5 CASRTGFWQPQHF TGTGCCAGCAGAACAGGGTTTTGGCAGCCCCAGCATTTT
TRBJ2-4 medium-sized TRBD2 TRBV7-8 CASSWLAAGLPVPAKNIQYF TGTGCCAGCAGCTGGCTCGCAGCGGGACTGCCGGTACCAGCCAAAAACATTCAGTACTTC
TRBJ2-3 - TRBD2 TRBV7-9 CASSRGLVGGDTQYF TGTGCCAGCAGCCGGGGACTAGTTGGGGGAGATACGCAGTATTTT
TRBJ2-3 few TRBD2 TRBV5-1 CASSLGTGTITDTQYF TGCGCCAGCAGCTTGGGAACGGGGACTATCACAGATACGCAGTATTTT
TRBJ2-4 few TRBD2 TRBV4-2 CASSQDQGVAGGPGKNIQYF TGTGCCAGCAGCCAAGATCAAGGAGTAGCGGGAGGGCCGGGCAAAAACATTCAGTACTTC
TRBJ1-2 - - TRBV6-9 CASTMKVGPSYGYTF TGTGCCAGCACCATGAAAGTGGGACCGAGTTATGGCTACACCTTC
TRBJ1-1 medium-sized - TRBV9 CASSVGFLNTEAFF TGTGCCAGCAGCGTAGGGTTTTTGAACACTGAAGCTTTCTTT
TRBJ1-1 few - TRBV6-6 CASSYSTQMNTEAFF TGTGCCAGCAGTTACTCTACACAGATGAACACTGAAGCTTTCTTT
TRBJ2-6 - - TRBV8-2 CGIQRRTTQSRANVLTF TGTGGCATTCAGCGAAGGACAACGCAAAGTCGGGCCAACGTCCTGACTTTC
TRBJ1-1 few - TRBV6-5 CASSYDGQWNTEAFF TGTGCCAGCAGTTACGATGGACAGTGGAACACTGAAGCTTTCTTT
TRBJ1-4 few - TRBV5-8 CASSLVGPATNEKLFF TGTGCCAGCAGCTTGGTAGGGCCTGCAACTAATGAAAAACTGTTTTTT
TRBJ2-2 - - TRBV6-6 CASRPQGQYTGELFF TGTGCCAGCAGACCCCAGGGGCAATACACCGGGGAGCTGTTTTTT
TRBJ1-1 medium-sized TRBD1 TRBV6-1 CASSSDRATEAFF TGTGCCAGCAGTTCGGACAGGGCCACTGAAGCTTTCTTT
TRBJ2-5 - - TRBV5-3 CASSDQGVTQYF TGTGCCAGCAGCGATCAGGGAGTGACCCAGTACTTC
TRBJ1-6 few - TRBV28 CASSLSGADNSPLHF TGTGCCAGCAGTTTGTCGGGGGCAGATAATTCACCCCTCCACTTT
TRBJ2-7 - - TRBV11-3 CASSFTWGYEQYF TGTGCCAGCAGCTTTACTTGGGGCTACGAGCAGTACTTC
TRBJ2-7 few TRBD1 TRBV4-1 CASSQEDRGHEQYF TGCGCCAGCAGCCAAGAGGACAGGGGGCACGAGCAGTACTTC
TRBJ2-7 - - TRBV5-4 CASSLDWTVSSYEQYF TGTGCCAGCAGCTTGGATTGGACCGTCAGCTCCTACGAGCAGTACTTC
TRBJ2-5 - TRBD2 TRBV7-9 CASSLAGGYETQYF TGTGCCAGCAGCCTAGCGGGAGGGTACGAGACCCAGTACTTC
TRBJ2-6 - TRBD1 TRBV18 CASSPQGASGANVLTF TGTGCCAGCTCACCCCAGGGGGCGTCTGGGGCCAACGTCCTGACTTTC
TRBJ2-5 - - TRBV4-3 CASSQDFSTETQYF TGCGCCAGCAGCCAAGATTTTAGTACCGAGACCCAGTACTTC
TRBJ2-7 few - TRBV19 CASSRAGGSYEQYF TGTGCCAGTAGCCGGGCCGGGGGCTCCTACGAGCAGTACTTC